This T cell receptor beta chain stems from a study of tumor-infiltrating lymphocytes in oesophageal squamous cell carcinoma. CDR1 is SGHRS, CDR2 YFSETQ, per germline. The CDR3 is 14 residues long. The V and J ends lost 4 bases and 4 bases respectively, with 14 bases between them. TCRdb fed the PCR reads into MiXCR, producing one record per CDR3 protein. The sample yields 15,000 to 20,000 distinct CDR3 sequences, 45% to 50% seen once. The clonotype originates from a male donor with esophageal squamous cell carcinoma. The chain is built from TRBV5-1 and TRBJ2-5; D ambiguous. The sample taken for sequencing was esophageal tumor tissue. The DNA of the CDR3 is TGCGCCAGCAGCAACGACAACTCGGGAGAGACCCAGTACTTC. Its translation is CASSNDNSGETQYF.